This is a list of T cell receptor beta chains from one sample in a study of T cell repertoires in cytomegalovirus infection. TCRdb passed the reads through MiXCR, listing each CDR3 protein once. The table has hundreds of thousands of distinct CDR3 sequences, roughly 20% seen once. Sample: CD8+ T cells from PBMCs. Receptors were obtained from a human donor in good health (CMV status not recorded). Some clones in this sample may be carry-over from other donors' samples. The CDR3 runs from the conserved cysteine through the conserved F or W. The D gene is left open where the match is weak. The size field is filled for only some rows; it gives once, few, many or a size class.

j_call clone_size d_call v_call cdr3_aa cdr3_nt
TRBJ2-1 few TRBD1 TRBV20-1 CSAKTGTGFYNEQFF TGCAGTGCTAAGACCGGGACAGGCTTCTACAATGAGCAGTTCTTC
TRBJ2-7 - - TRBV12-3/TRBV12-4 CASSLMPYEQYF TGTGCCAGCAGTTTAATGCCCTACGAGCAGTACTTC
TRBJ2-3 - TRBD2 TRBV29-1 CSVDEEAGGFDTQYF TGCAGCGTTGACGAAGAAGCGGGGGGTTTCGATACGCAGTATTTT
TRBJ1-1 - - TRBV29-1 CSVVLVMNTEAFF TGCAGCGTTGTGTTAGTAATGAACACTGAAGCTTTCTTT
TRBJ2-2 - - TRBV10-3 CAISDLLANTGELFF TGTGCCATCAGTGACTTACTAGCGAACACCGGGGAGCTGTTTTTT
TRBJ1-1 - TRBD1 TRBV28 CASSAGQGVPTEAFF TGTGCCAGCAGTGCGGGGCAGGGGGTTCCGACTGAAGCTTTCTTT
TRBJ2-3 few - TRBV24-1 CATSDLDATDTQYF TGTGCCACCAGTGACCTAGACGCCACAGATACGCAGTATTTT
TRBJ2-1 - TRBD2 TRBV5-4 CASRRGGGPGDEQFF TGTGCCAGCAGAAGAGGCGGGGGGCCAGGGGATGAGCAGTTCTTC
TRBJ2-5 few - TRBV12-3/TRBV12-4 CASSFGTVQYF TGTGCCAGCAGTTTCGGAACAGTCCAGTACTTC
TRBJ2-2 many TRBD1 TRBV7-3 CASSSPPGQRMNTGELFF TGTGCCAGCAGTTCCCCACCGGGACAGAGGATGAACACCGGGGAGCTGTTTTTT
TRBJ1-1 - - TRBV28 CASTDLQTHSEAFF TGTGCCAGCACCGACCTCCAGACCCACTCTGAAGCTTTCTTT
TRBJ2-2 - - TRBV6-8 CASTGEYTGELFF TGTGCCAGCACTGGGGAATACACCGGGGAGCTGTTTTTT
TRBJ2-7 - - TRBV7-3 CASSPSPVYEQYF TGTGCCAGCAGTCCCTCACCCGTCTACGAGCAGTACTTC
TRBJ2-1 many TRBD2 TRBV19 CASSIGTSSYNEQFF TGTGCCAGTAGTATCGGGACTAGCTCCTACAATGAGCAGTTCTTC
TRBJ1-1 few - TRBV5-1 CASSLGLWGNTEAFF TGCGCCAGCAGCTTGGGGCTCTGGGGGAACACTGAAGCTTTCTTT
TRBJ2-1 - - TRBV11-2 CASSLDVRYEQFF TGTGCCAGCAGCTTAGATGTGCGGTATGAGCAGTTCTTC
TRBJ1-1 - TRBD1 TRBV2 CASRGGDSSNTEAFF TGTGCCAGCAGAGGGGGGGACAGCTCGAACACTGAAGCTTTCTTT
TRBJ2-7 few - TRBV7-9 CASSPTSGVDEQYF TGTGCCAGCAGCCCAACCTCAGGGGTAGACGAGCAGTACTTC
TRBJ2-1 few - TRBV6-1 CASRGGLEQFF TGTGCCAGCAGGGGAGGACTAGAGCAGTTCTTC
TRBJ1-1 - - TRBV7-9 CASSPDELGEAFF TGTGCCAGCAGCCCAGACGAATTGGGTGAAGCTTTCTTT
TRBJ2-1 - - TRBV27 CASSRGTWLGEQFF TGTGCCAGCAGTAGGGGGACCTGGTTGGGGGAGCAGTTCTTC
TRBJ2-3 few - TRBV2 CASSGEDTQYF TGTGCCAGCAGTGGTGAAGATACGCAGTATTTT
TRBJ1-2 - - TRBV28 CASSFLGQTYGYTF TGTGCCAGCAGTTTCCTAGGACAGACCTATGGCTACACCTTC
TRBJ2-5 many - TRBV7-2 CASSLARSQSETQYF TGTGCCAGCAGCTTAGCCCGCAGTCAGTCCGAGACCCAGTACTTC
TRBJ1-1 few - TRBV5-6 CASNLGANTEAFF TGTGCCAGCAACTTGGGGGCGAACACTGAAGCTTTCTTT
TRBJ2-1 medium-sized - TRBV12-5 CASLGGVEQFF TGTGCCAGTTTGGGGGGCGTTGAGCAGTTCTTC
TRBJ2-2 few - TRBV9 CASSVDMDTMNTGELFF TGTGCCAGCAGCGTAGACATGGACACAATGAACACCGGGGAGCTGTTTTTT
TRBJ2-2 - - TRBV5-6 CASSLVGSTGELFF TGTGCCAGCAGCTTGGTGGGGAGCACCGGGGAGCTGTTTTTT
TRBJ2-7 - TRBD2 TRBV9 CASSVGLAYEQYF TGTGCCAGCAGCGTGGGACTAGCTTACGAGCAGTACTTC
TRBJ2-3 - - TRBV6-5 CASSYLGTDTQYF TGTGCCAGCAGTTATCTAGGCACAGATACGCAGTATTTT